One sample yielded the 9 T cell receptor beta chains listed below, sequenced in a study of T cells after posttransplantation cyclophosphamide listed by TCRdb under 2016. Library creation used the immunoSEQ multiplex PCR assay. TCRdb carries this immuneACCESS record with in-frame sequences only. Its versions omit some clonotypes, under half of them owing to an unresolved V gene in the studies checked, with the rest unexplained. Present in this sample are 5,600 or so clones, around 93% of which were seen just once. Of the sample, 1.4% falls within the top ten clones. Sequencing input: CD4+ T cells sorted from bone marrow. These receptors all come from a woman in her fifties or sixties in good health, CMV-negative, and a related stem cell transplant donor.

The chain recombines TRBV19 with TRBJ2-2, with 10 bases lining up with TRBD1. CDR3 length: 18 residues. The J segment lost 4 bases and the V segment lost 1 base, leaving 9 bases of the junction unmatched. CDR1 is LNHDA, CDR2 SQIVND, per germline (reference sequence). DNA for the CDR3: TGTGCCAGTAGTATAGCCGGAGGGACAGGGGCTTTCACCGGGGAGCTGTTTTTT. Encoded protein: CASSIAGGTGAFTGELFF.

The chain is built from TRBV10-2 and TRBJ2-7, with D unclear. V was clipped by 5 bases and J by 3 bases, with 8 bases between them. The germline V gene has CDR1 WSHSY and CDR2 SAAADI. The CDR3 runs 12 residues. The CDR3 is CASSSDFYEQYF. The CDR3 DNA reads TGCGCCAGCAGTAGCGACTTCTACGAGCAGTACTTC.

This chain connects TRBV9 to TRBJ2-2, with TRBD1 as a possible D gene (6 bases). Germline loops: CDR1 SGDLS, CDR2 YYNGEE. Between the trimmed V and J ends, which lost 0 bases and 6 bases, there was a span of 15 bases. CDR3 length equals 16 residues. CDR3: CASSVAGTPTSGELFF. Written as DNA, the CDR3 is TGTGCCAGCAGCGTAGCCGGGACACCGACCTCCGGGGAGCTGTTTTTT.

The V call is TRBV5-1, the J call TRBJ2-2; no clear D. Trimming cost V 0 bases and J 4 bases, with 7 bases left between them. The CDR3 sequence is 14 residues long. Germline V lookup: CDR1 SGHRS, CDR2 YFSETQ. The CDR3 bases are TGCGCCAGCAGCTTGGTGACAAGCACCGGGGAGCTGTTTTTT. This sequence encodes CASSLVTSTGELFF.

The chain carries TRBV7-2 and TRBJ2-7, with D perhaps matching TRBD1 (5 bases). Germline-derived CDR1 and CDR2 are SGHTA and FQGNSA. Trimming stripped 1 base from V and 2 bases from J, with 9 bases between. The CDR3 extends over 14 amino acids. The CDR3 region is CASSLGQMAYEQYV. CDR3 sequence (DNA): TGTGCCAGCAGCTTAGGACAGATGGCCTACGAGCAGTACGTC.

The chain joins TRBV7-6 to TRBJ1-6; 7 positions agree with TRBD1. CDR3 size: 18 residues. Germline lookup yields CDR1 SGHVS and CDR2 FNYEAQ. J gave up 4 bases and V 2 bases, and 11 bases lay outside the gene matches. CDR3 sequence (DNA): TGTGCCAGCAGCTTATTCCCTGAGACAGGGTTTTATAATTCACCCCTCCACTTT. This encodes CASSLFPETGFYNSPLHF.

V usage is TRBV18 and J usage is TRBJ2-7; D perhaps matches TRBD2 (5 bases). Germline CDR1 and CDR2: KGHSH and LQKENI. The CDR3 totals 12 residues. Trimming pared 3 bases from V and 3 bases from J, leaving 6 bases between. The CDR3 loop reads CASSPAGYEQYF. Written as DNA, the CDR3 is TGTGCCAGCTCACCTGCGGGCTACGAGCAGTACTTC.

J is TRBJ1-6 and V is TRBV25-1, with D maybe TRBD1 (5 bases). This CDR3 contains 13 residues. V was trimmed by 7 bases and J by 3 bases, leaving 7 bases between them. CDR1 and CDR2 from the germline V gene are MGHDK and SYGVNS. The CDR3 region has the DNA TGTGCCAGCACCAGGGACTATAATTCACCCCTCCACTTT. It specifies CASTRDYNSPLHF. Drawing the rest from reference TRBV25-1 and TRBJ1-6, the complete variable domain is EADIYQTPRYLVIGTGKKITLECSQTMGHDKMYWYQQDPGMELHLIHYSYGVNSTEKGDLSSESTVSRIRTEHFPLTLESARPSHTSQYLCASTRDYNSPLHFGNGTRLTVT.

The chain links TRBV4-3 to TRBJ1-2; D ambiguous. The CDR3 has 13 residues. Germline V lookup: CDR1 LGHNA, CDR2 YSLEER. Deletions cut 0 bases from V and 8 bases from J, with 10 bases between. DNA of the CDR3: TGCGCCAGCAGCCAAGACCGCTTGGGCGGCTACACCTTC. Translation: CASSQDRLGGYTF.